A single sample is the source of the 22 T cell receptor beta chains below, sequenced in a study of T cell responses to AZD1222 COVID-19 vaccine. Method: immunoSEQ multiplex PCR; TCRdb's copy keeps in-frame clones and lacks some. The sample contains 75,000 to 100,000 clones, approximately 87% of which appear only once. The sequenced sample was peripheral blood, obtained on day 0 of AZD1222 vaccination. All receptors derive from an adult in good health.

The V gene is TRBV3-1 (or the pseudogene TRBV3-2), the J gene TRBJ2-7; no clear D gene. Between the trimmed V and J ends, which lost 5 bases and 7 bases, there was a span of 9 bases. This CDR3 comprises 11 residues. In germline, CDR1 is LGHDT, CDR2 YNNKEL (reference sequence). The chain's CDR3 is CASSRWGEQYF. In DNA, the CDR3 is TGTGCCAGCAGCAGGTGGGGTGAGCAGTACTTC.

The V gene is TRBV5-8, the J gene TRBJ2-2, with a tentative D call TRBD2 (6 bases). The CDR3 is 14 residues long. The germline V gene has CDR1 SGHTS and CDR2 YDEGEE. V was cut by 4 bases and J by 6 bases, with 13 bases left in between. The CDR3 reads CASSHRVAAGELFF. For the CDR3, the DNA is TGTGCCAGCAGCCACCGAGTAGCGGCCGGGGAGCTGTTTTTT.

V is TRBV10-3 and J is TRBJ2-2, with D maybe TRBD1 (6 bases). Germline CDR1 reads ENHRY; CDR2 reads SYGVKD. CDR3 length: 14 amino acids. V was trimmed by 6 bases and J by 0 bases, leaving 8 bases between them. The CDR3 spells CAIRDRPNTGELFF. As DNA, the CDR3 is TGTGCCATCAGGGACAGACCGAACACCGGGGAGCTGTTTTTT.

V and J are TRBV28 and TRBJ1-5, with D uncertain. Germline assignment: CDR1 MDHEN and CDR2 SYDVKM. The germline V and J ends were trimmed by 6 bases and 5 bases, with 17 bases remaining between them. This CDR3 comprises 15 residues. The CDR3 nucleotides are TGTGCCAGCAGCCTCGCCCCAGTTTGGGATCAGCCCCAGCATTTT. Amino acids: CASSLAPVWDQPQHF.

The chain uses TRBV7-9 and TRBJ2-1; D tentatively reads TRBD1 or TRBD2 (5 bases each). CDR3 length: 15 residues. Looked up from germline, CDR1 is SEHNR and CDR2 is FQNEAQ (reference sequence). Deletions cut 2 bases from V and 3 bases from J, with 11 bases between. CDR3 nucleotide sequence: TGTGCCAGCAGCTTAATGGGGGAATACTACAATGAGCAGTTCTTC. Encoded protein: CASSLMGEYYNEQFF.

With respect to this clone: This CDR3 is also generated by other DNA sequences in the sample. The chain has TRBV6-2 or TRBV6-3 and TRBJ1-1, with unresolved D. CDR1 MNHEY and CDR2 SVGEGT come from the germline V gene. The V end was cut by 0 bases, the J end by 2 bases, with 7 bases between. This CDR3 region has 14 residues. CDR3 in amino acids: CASSYSTVNTEAFF. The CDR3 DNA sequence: TGTGCCAGCAGTTACTCGACGGTTAACACTGAAGCTTTCTTT.

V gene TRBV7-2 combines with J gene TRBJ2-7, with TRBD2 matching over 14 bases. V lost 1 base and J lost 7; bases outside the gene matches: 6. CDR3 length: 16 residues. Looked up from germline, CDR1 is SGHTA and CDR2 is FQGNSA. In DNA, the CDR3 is TGTGCCAGCAGCTTAGTTGGGACTAGCGGGAGTAGGGAGCAGTACTTC. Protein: CASSLVGTSGSREQYF. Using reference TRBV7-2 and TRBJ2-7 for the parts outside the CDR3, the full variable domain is GAGVSQSPSNKVTEKGKDVELRCDPISGHTALYWYRQSLGQGLEFLIYFQGNSAPDKSGLPSDRFSAERTGGSVSTLTIQRTQQEDSAVYLCASSLVGTSGSREQYFGPGTRLTVT.

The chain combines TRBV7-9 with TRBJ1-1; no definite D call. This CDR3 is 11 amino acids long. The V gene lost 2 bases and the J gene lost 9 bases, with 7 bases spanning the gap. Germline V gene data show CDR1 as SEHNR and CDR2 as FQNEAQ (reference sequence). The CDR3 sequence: CASSLKGKAFF. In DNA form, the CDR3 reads TGTGCCAGCAGCTTAAAGGGAAAAGCTTTCTTT.

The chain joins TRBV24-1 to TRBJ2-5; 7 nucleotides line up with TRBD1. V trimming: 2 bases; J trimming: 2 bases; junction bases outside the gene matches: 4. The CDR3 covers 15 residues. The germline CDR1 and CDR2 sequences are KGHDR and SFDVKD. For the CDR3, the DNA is TGTGCCACCAGTGATTGGGGGACAGAGCAAGAGACCCAGTACTTC. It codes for CATSDWGTEQETQYF.

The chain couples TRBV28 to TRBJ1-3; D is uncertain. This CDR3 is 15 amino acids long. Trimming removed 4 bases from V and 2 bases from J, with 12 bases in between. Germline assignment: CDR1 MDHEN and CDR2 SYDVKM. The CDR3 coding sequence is TGTGCCAGCAGTTCTACAGTATCAGCTGGAAACACCATATATTTT. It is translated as CASSSTVSAGNTIYF. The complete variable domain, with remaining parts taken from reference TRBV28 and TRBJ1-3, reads DVKVTQSSRYLVKRTGEKVFLECVQDMDHENMFWYRQDPGLGLRLIYFSYDVKMKEKGDIPEGYSVSREKKERFSLILESASTNQTSMYLCASSSTVSAGNTIYFGEGSWLTVV.

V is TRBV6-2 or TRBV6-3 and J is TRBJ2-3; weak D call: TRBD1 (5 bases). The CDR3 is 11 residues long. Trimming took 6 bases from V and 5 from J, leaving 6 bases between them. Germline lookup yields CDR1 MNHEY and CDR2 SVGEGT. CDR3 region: CASSQGDTQYF. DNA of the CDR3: TGTGCCAGCAGCCAGGGAGATACGCAGTATTTT.

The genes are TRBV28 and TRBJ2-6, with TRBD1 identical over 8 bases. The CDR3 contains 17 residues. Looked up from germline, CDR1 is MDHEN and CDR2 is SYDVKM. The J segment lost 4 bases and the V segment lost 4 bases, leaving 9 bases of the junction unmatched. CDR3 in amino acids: CASSSGQGKVGANVLTF. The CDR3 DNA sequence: TGTGCCAGCAGTTCCGGACAGGGAAAGGTAGGGGCCAACGTCCTGACTTTC.

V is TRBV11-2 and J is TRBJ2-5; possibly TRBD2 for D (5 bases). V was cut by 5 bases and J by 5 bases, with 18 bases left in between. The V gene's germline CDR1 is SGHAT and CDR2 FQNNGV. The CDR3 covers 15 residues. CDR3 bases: TGTGCCAGCAGCCGGGCGGCTAGCCCACGGGAGACCCAGTACTTC. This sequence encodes CASSRAASPRETQYF.

As DNA, the CDR3 is TGTGCCAGTAGTATAGTTATGCGGGATCAAGCCCAGCATTTT. Its translation is CASSIVMRDQAQHF. V and J are TRBV19 and TRBJ1-5; D gene uncertain. Germline V gene sequence: CDR1 LNHDA, CDR2 SQIVND (reference sequence). V lost 1 base, J lost 11 bases, and 15 bases lay in between. The CDR3 extends over 14 amino acids.

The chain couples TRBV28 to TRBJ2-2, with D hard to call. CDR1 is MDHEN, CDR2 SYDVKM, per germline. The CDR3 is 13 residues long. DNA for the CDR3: TGTGCACATCAACAGACGAACACCGGGGAGCTGTTTTTT. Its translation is CAHQQTNTGELFF. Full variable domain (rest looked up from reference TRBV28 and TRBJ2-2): DVKVTQSSRYLVKRTGEKVFLECVQDMDHENMFWYRQDPGLGLRLIYFSYDVKMKEKGDIPEGYSVSREKKERFSLILESASTNQTSMYLCAHQQTNTGELFFGEGSRLTVL.

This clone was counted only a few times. The CDR3 region has the DNA TGTGCCAGCAGCCAGAACAATGAGCAGTTCTTC. Translation gives CASSQNNEQFF. The genes are TRBV11-3 and TRBJ2-1; no reliable D call. With 5 bases removed from V and 5 bases from J, the gap between germline ends came to 4 bases. The germline V gene has CDR1 SGHNT and CDR2 YENEEA. There are 11 residues in the CDR3. Full variable domain (remainder filled in from reference TRBV11-3 and TRBJ2-1): EAGVVQSPRYKIIEKKQPVAFWCNPISGHNTLYWYLQNLGQGPELLIRYENEEAVDDSQLPKDRFSAERLKGVDSTLKIQPAELGDSAVYLCASSQNNEQFFGPGTRLTVL.

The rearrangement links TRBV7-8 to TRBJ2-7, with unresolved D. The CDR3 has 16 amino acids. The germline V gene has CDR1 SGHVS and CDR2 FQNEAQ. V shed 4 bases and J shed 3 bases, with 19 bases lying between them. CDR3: CASSSTSFDRRYEQYF. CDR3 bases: TGTGCCAGCAGCTCCACCTCGTTTGACCGCCGCTACGAGCAGTACTTC.

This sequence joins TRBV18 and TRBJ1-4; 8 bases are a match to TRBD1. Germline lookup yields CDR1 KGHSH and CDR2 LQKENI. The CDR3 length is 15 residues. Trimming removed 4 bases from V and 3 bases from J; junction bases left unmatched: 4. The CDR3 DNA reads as TGTGCCAGCTCACTCGGACAGGGCCCTAATGAAAAACTGTTTTTT. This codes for CASSLGQGPNEKLFF. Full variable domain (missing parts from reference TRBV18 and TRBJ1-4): NAGVMQNPRHLVRRRGQEARLRCSPMKGHSHVYWYRQLPEEGLKFMVYLQKENIIDESGMPKERFSAEFPKEGPSILRIQQVVRGDSAAYFCASSLGQGPNEKLFFGSGTQLSVL.

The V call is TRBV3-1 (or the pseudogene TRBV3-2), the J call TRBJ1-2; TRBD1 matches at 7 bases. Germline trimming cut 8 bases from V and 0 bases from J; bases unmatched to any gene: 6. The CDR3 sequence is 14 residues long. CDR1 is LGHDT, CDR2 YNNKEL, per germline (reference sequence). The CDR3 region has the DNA TGTGCCAGCTCCCCCAGGGGGTCTAACTATGGCTACACCTTC. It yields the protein CASSPRGSNYGYTF.

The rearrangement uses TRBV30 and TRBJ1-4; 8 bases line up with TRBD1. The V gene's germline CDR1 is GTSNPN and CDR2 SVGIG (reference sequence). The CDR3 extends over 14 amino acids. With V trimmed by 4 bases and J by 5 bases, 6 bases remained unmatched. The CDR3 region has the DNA TGTGCCTGGAACCTCCAGGGGGCGAATGAAAAACTGTTTTTT. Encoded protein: CAWNLQGANEKLFF.

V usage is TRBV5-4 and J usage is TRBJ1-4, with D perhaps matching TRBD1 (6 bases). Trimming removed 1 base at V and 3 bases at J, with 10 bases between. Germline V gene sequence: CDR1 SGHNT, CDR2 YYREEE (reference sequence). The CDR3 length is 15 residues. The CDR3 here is CASSLQQGSNEKLFF. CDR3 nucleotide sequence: TGTGCCAGCAGCTTGCAACAGGGTTCTAATGAAAAACTGTTTTTT.

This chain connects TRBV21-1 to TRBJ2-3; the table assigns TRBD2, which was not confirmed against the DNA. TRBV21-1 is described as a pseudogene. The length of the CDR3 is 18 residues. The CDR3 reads CASRPKEGTSGITDTQYF. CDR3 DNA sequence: TGTGCCAGCAGACCCAAAGAAGGGACTAGCGGGATCACAGATACGCAGTATTTT.